This TCR beta chain was retrieved from a study of control samples from healthy donors and cancer patients. Produced via immunoSEQ multiplex PCR; TCRdb's table is partial and in-frame only. Seen here are 90,000 to 100,000 clones, around 89% observed once, and the top ten hold approximately 15%. From germline, CDR1 is PRHDT and CDR2 FYEKMQ (reference sequence). The CDR3 consists of 20 residues. After removal of 2 bases from V and 0 bases from J, the junction contained 15 bases not matched to a gene. Sequenced: blood. The gene calls are TRBV13 and TRBJ2-3; 9 bases match TRBD2. The TCR sequence derives from a woman between 65 and 79 years old in good health. CDR3 DNA: TGTGCCAGCAGCTTATTTTTCCTAGCGGGACGCGACTCTAGCACAGATACGCAGTATTTT. Protein: CASSLFFLAGRDSSTDTQYF.